This T cell receptor beta chain was recorded in a study of blood T cell repertoires in COVID-19. In the study overall: Some COVID-19 samples were acute and others convalescent; all came from the United States, Italy and Spain. T cells, B-cell-depleted T cells, or PBMCs supplied cDNA or gDNA.

In germline, CDR1 is SGHAT, CDR2 FQNNGV. V was shortened by 4 bases and J by 3 bases, with 15 bases between the two germline ends. This CDR3 comprises 15 residues. Original handling: From reference gene primer amplification, estimates of nucleated cell counts were derived. The method was immunoSEQ multiplex PCR; TCRdb's version includes in-frame clones alone and lacks a portion of them. The D gene and trimming were derived from the DNA, and the V and J assignments and clone size from that table. The sample records about 160,000 clones, around 82% being singletons. V usage is TRBV11-2 and J usage is TRBJ2-5; D may be TRBD1 (6 bases). This receptor was identified in a man aged 18 to 30 with active or convalescent COVID-19. Sequences were obtained from peripheral blood. CDR3 loop: CASSSSRDIEETQYF. The CDR3 nucleotides are TGTGCCAGCAGCTCGTCCCGGGACATTGAAGAGACCCAGTACTTC.